Listed below are T cell receptor beta chains from one sample, sequenced in a study of beta chain features in type 1 diabetes. The data were produced by immunoSEQ multiplex PCR, yet TCRdb's version contains in-frame clones alone and is incomplete. The sample lists hundreds of thousands of clones, 15% to 18% occurring once. The sample taken for sequencing was naive CD4+ T cells from blood. These receptors were collected from a man younger than 35 in good health. Both conserved end residues are part of each CDR3. D genes are given only for firm matches. For some rows the clone size is stated as once, few or many, or as a class when expanded; others skip it.

cdr3_nt cdr3_aa v_call cdr3_length d_call clone_size j_call
TGCGCCAGCAGCTTGGGCGGAGATACGCAGTATTTT CASSLGGDTQYF TRBV5-1 12 NA NA TRBJ2-3
TGTGCCAGCAGCCCAGGGACCTTTGAGACCCAGTACTTC CASSPGTFETQYF TRBV28 13 NA few TRBJ2-5
TGTGCCAGCAGCTTTCCCCCTGGGGCCAACGTCCTGACTTTC CASSFPPGANVLTF TRBV11-2 14 NA few TRBJ2-6
TGTGCCAGCAGTGAAAGCGGGACAGCCTATGGCTACACCTTC CASSESGTAYGYTF TRBV2 14 TRBD1 NA TRBJ1-2
TGTGCCAGCATCGGACGGGGGAAGAACACCGGGGAGCTGTTTTTT CASIGRGKNTGELFF TRBV6-5 15 NA NA TRBJ2-2
TGTGCCAGCAGTGACAGGGGCACTGCAACTAATGAAAAACTGTTTTTT CASSDRGTATNEKLFF TRBV2 16 NA NA TRBJ1-4
TGTGCCAGCTCACCCGCGGACAGGGGGTACACTGAAGCTTTCTTT CASSPADRGYTEAFF TRBV18 15 TRBD1 few TRBJ1-1
TGTGCCAGCAGCCAAGCGGGACAGGGGTCCTACGAGCAGTACTTC CASSQAGQGSYEQYF TRBV4-2 15 TRBD1 NA TRBJ2-7
TGTGCCAGCAGCTTAAGGCCCGGGCTCACCCACGAGCAGTACTTC CASSLRPGLTHEQYF TRBV7-9 15 NA few TRBJ2-7
TGCGCCAGCAGCTTGAACCTACCGGGACAGGGGGCAATAGCTTTCTTT CASSLNLPGQGAIAFF TRBV5-1 16 TRBD1 NA TRBJ1-1
TGTGCCAGCAGCTTCAGGGGAGCGGCCAAAAACATTCAGTACTTC CASSFRGAAKNIQYF TRBV13 15 NA many TRBJ2-4
TGTGCCAGCAGCTCAAAAGTCCGAGGAAATAATGAAAAACTGTTTTTT CASSSKVRGNNEKLFF TRBV5-6 16 NA NA TRBJ1-4
TGTGCCAGCAGCCCGACCCACAATGAGCAGTTCTTC CASSPTHNEQFF TRBV14 12 NA many TRBJ2-1
TGTGCCAGCAGCCCGACTAGTGGCGAGCAGTTCTTC CASSPTSGEQFF TRBV5-4 12 NA few TRBJ2-1
TGCGCCAGCAGCCTTTACAATGAGCAGTTCTTC CASSLYNEQFF TRBV4-1 11 NA few TRBJ2-1
TGCGCCAGCAGCCAGAGGGGGCACACTGAAGCTTTCTTT CASSQRGHTEAFF TRBV4-1 13 TRBD1 NA TRBJ1-1
TGTGCCTGGAGTGCTGGGGCAGGACAACACACTGAAGCTTTCTTT CAWSAGAGQHTEAFF TRBV30 15 NA few TRBJ1-1
TGCAGCGTTCGGTATGGGAACGCTCCCCCCTACGGCTACACCTTC CSVRYGNAPPYGYTF TRBV29-1 15 NA NA TRBJ1-2
TGTGCCAGCAGCTTAGCGTCCGGGACTAGCGTTGCCAAAAACATTCAGTACTTC CASSLASGTSVAKNIQYF TRBV7-2 18 TRBD2 NA TRBJ2-4
TGTGCCAGCAGTTATATTGGAGGGCCCGGGGCCAACGTCCTGACTTTC CASSYIGGPGANVLTF TRBV6-5 16 NA few TRBJ2-6
TGTGCCAGCAGCTTAAATGCGCGGGACATCTCTCGGGACATTCAGTACTTC CASSLNARDISRDIQYF TRBV7-2 17 NA few TRBJ2-4
TGTGCCAGACTTCCGGGACTAGCGAAGAATGAGCAGTTCTTC CARLPGLAKNEQFF TRBV2 14 TRBD2 few TRBJ2-1
TGTGCCAGCATCACCGACAGGGACTATGGCTACACCTTC CASITDRDYGYTF TRBV6-1 13 TRBD1 few TRBJ1-2
TGTGCCTGGAGGCGTCCGGGCCAAGAGACCCAGTACTTC CAWRRPGQETQYF TRBV30 13 NA few TRBJ2-5
TGCGCCAGCAGCCAAGATCCAGGGGCCAGGCCACGACGCCAGAACACTGAAGCTTTCTTT CASSQDPGARPRRQNTEAFF TRBV4-1 20 NA NA TRBJ1-1
TGTGCCAGCAGTTTATTTGGGACCCAGTACTTC CASSLFGTQYF TRBV27 11 NA NA TRBJ2-5
TGCGCCAGCAGCTTGTTTGCAGACAGGGATGGCTACACCTTC CASSLFADRDGYTF TRBV5-1 14 TRBD1 few TRBJ1-2
TGTGCCAGCAGCTCGGGACAGGGGATGAACACTGAAGCTTTCTTT CASSSGQGMNTEAFF TRBV7-9 15 TRBD1 NA TRBJ1-1
TGTGCCACCAACCGGGGGAATGAGCAGTTCTTC CATNRGNEQFF TRBV19 11 NA NA TRBJ2-1
TGTGCCAGCAGCTTAGACTACGGGACAGGTGCCTACGAGCAGTACTTC CASSLDYGTGAYEQYF TRBV11-3 16 TRBD1 NA TRBJ2-7
TGTGCCTGGAGTGTACAGGGAGGTTATGGCTACACCTTC CAWSVQGGYGYTF TRBV30 13 NA NA TRBJ1-2
TGTGCCAGCAGCTCACCGCTCTACAATGAGCAGTTCTTC CASSSPLYNEQFF TRBV7-3 13 NA NA TRBJ2-1
TGTGCCATCAGAGGGGGGGACACTGAAGCTTTCTTT CAIRGGDTEAFF TRBV10-3 12 NA NA TRBJ1-1
TGTGCCAGCAGCTGGGACAGTAATCAGCCCCAGCATTTT CASSWDSNQPQHF TRBV7-9 13 TRBD1 NA TRBJ1-5
TGTGCCAGCAGATCTAGCGGGGGTTCCTACGAGCAGTACTTC CASRSSGGSYEQYF TRBV7-9 14 TRBD2 few TRBJ2-7
TGTGCCTGGAGTAGCCCGGGACTAGCGGGGGGCCAGGTCAAGACCCAGTACTTC CAWSSPGLAGGQVKTQYF TRBV30 18 TRBD2 NA TRBJ2-5